One and the same sample provided the 25 T cell receptor beta chains below, sequenced in a study of blood T cell repertoires in COVID-19. Profiled with immunoSEQ multiplex PCR; TCRdb holds only in-frame clones, not every one. The sample carries about 400,000 clones, 70% to 90% recorded once. Specimen: peripheral blood. The source is an older woman with COVID-19, enrolled during active disease.

The chain employs TRBV2 and TRBJ2-2; 9 nucleotides match TRBD2. In germline, CDR1 is SNHLY, CDR2 FYNNEI. This CDR3 comprises 17 residues. After removal of 3 bases from V and 7 bases from J, the junction contained 12 bases not matched to a gene. Here the CDR3 DNA reads TGTGCCAGCAGTGAGGGCTGGCGGGGGGGCCTGAGCGGGGAGCTGTTTTTT. Protein sequence: CASSEGWRGGLSGELFF.

The chain recombines TRBV4-2 with TRBJ2-5, with TRBD2 matching over 11 bases. Unmatched junction bases numbered 5, after V lost 1 base and J lost 7 bases. Looked up from germline, CDR1 is LGHNA and CDR2 is YNFKEQ. The CDR3 totals 15 residues. CDR3 loop: CASSQGSGGAATQYF. CDR3 coding DNA: TGTGCCAGCAGCCAAGGTAGCGGGGGGGCCGCGACCCAGTACTTC.

This clone has a single count. V and J are TRBV4-2 and TRBJ2-7, with 7 bases fitting TRBD1. The junction had 8 bases not matched to a gene; V was cut back by 4 bases and J by 5 bases. Germline V gene sequence: CDR1 LGHNA, CDR2 YNFKEQ. The length of the CDR3 is 14 residues. The CDR3 DNA follows: TGTGCCAGCAGCCCGCCGGGACAGACAAACGAGCAGTACTTC. Translating gives CASSPPGQTNEQYF.

This rearrangement joins TRBV30 to TRBJ1-4; D unclear. V was shortened by 2 bases and J by 7 bases, with 17 bases between the two germline ends. Germline V CDR1 and CDR2: GTSNPN, SVGIG (reference sequence). This CDR3 is 15 amino acids long. CDR3 nucleotide sequence: TGTGCCTGGAGTCCTGAAGTGTCAGTCCCTGAAAAACTGTTTTTT. As protein: CAWSPEVSVPEKLFF.

V gene TRBV5-1 combines with J gene TRBJ1-1, with D possibly TRBD1 on 6 matching bases. This CDR3 has 17 residues. In germline, CDR1 is SGHRS, CDR2 YFSETQ. V lost 4 bases, J lost 0 bases, and 19 bases lay in between. CDR3 sequence: CASSRIRDNRMNTEAFF. CDR3 coding DNA: TGCGCCAGCAGCCGAATCCGGGACAACCGCATGAACACTGAAGCTTTCTTT.

The J gene is TRBJ2-5, the V gene TRBV12-3 or TRBV12-4; D may be TRBD2 (6 bases). V was pared by 3 bases and J by 9 bases, with 14 bases between. CDR3 length: 13 amino acids. The CDR3 loop reads CASSFVGGLAQYF. As DNA, the CDR3 is TGTGCCAGCAGTTTCGTGGGGGGTTTGGCCCAGTACTTC.

The chain uses TRBV27 and TRBJ2-1, with 9 positions matching TRBD2. The CDR3 is 14 amino acids. Looked up from germline, CDR1 is MNHEY and CDR2 is SMNVEV (reference sequence). J was trimmed by 10 bases and V by 3 bases; bases with no gene match: 7. The CDR3 region has the DNA TGTGCCAGCAGTTTGGGCGGGGGGGCCACAGAGCAGTTCTTC. It translates to CASSLGGGATEQFF.

The chain couples TRBV6-5 to TRBJ2-3; TRBD2 is a possible D gene (5 bases). Trimming stripped 2 bases from V and 7 bases from J, with 19 bases between. This CDR3 is 16 amino acids long. Germline V gene data show CDR1 as MNHEY and CDR2 as SVGAGI. The CDR3 loop reads CASSYAGSVSANTQYF. The CDR3 region has the DNA TGTGCCAGCAGTTACGCTGGGAGCGTGAGCGCAAATACGCAGTATTTT.

The chain joins TRBV29-1 to TRBJ1-1; D unresolved. In germline, CDR1 is SQVTM, CDR2 ANQGSEA. This CDR3 spans 13 amino acids. The V end was cut by 5 bases, the J end by 0 bases, with 10 bases between. The CDR3 DNA reads TGCAGCGTTCGTCGGAGTTTGAACACTGAAGCTTTCTTT. Its protein is CSVRRSLNTEAFF.

The rearrangement joins TRBV9 to TRBJ2-2, with 12 bases aligning to TRBD2. The CDR3 contains 13 residues. V lost 7 bases and J lost 5; bases outside the gene matches: 0. Germline-derived CDR1 and CDR2 are SGDLS and YYNGEE. For the CDR3, the DNA is TGTGCCAGCGGACTAGCGGGGACCGGGGAGCTGTTTTTT. Amino acids: CASGLAGTGELFF.

The rearrangement links TRBV5-4 to TRBJ1-4; unclear D gene. The CDR3 length is 14 residues. Germline lookup yields CDR1 SGHNT and CDR2 YYREEE (reference sequence). V was cut by 0 bases and J by 6 bases, with 9 bases left in between. DNA for the CDR3: TGTGCCAGCAGCTTGGCGGGAAAGGATGAAAAACTGTTTTTT. This translates into CASSLAGKDEKLFF. The full variable domain, its missing parts supplied by reference TRBV5-4 and TRBJ1-4, is ETGVTQSPTHLIKTRGQQVTLRCSSQSGHNTVSWYQQALGQGPQFIFQYYREEENGRGNFPPRFSGLQFPNYSSELNVNALELDDSALYLCASSLAGKDEKLFFGSGTQLSVL.

CDR3 nucleotides: TGTGCCAGCAGTGCCGGGACAGGGGTTTCCTACGAGCAGTACTTC. Its translation: CASSAGTGVSYEQYF. The chain recombines TRBV27 with TRBJ2-7; TRBD1 agrees at 10 bases. Losses at the gene ends were 5 bases for V and 1 base for J; bases not matched to a gene: 5. The length of the CDR3 is 15 residues. Germline CDR1 is MNHEY and CDR2 is SMNVEV (reference sequence).

The sample holds one count of this clone. V is TRBV7-9 and J is TRBJ1-5; possible D gene TRBD1, 5 bases. Germline V gene sequence: CDR1 SEHNR, CDR2 FQNEAQ (reference sequence). The CDR3 is 19 amino acids. Trimming removed 3 bases from V and 3 bases from J, with 24 bases in between. The CDR3 DNA reads as TGTGCCAGCAGCTTCTCGACCGCGGGACCCGCCTTTGCCAATCAGCCCCAGCATTTT. This gives the protein CASSFSTAGPAFANQPQHF. Variable domain in full (rest from reference TRBV7-9 and TRBJ1-5): DTGVSQNPRHKITKRGQNVTFRCDPISEHNRLYWYRQTLGQGPEFLTYFQNEAQLEKSRLLSDRFSAERPKGSFSTLEIQRTEQGDSAMYLCASSFSTAGPAFANQPQHFGDGTRLSIL.

This clone was counted a single time. V usage is TRBV30 and J usage is TRBJ1-5; possibly TRBD1 for D (5 bases). V lost 2 bases, J lost 9 bases, and 20 bases lay in between. CDR1 and CDR2 from the germline V gene are GTSNPN and SVGIG (reference sequence). The CDR3 loop spans 15 amino acids. In nucleotides, the CDR3 is TGTGCCTGGAGTTCATCGGGGGTTCCCGGATGGCCCCAGCATTTT. Protein: CAWSSSGVPGWPQHF.

The rearrangement joins TRBV5-6 to TRBJ1-4; TRBD1 aligns across 8 bases. CDR3 size: 16 residues. The V gene end was trimmed by 4 bases and the J gene end by 7 bases; junction bases not matched to a gene: 12. Germline values: CDR1 SGHDT, CDR2 YYEEEE. Here the CDR3 DNA reads TGTGCCAGCAGCATCTTCCCCGGGACAGGAGGTGAAAAACTGTTTTTT. Translating it yields CASSIFPGTGGEKLFF. The full variable domain, its missing parts supplied by reference TRBV5-6 and TRBJ1-4, is DAGVTQSPTHLIKTRGQQVTLRCSPKSGHDTVSWYQQALGQGPQFIFQYYEEEERQRGNFPDRFSGHQFPNYSSELNVNALLLGDSALYLCASSIFPGTGGEKLFFGSGTQLSVL.

This chain connects TRBV7-3 to TRBJ2-3, with TRBD1 identical over 7 bases. CDR3 size: 13 residues. CDR1 SGHTA and CDR2 FQGTGA come from the germline V gene. The trim removed 2 bases at V and 4 bases at J, leaving 0 bases unmatched. For the CDR3, the DNA is TGTGCCAGCAGCTTACAGGGGGCAGATACGCAGTATTTT. Encoded protein: CASSLQGADTQYF.

The J gene is TRBJ2-5, the V gene TRBV30, with a weak D call TRBD2 (6 bases). V lost 3 bases and J lost 4, with 9 bases in between. The CDR3 has 12 amino acids. CDR1 GTSNPN and CDR2 SVGIG come from the germline V gene (reference sequence). CDR3 in amino acids: CAWRVGGETQYF. DNA of the CDR3: TGTGCCTGGAGGGTCGGGGGAGAGACCCAGTACTTC.

The chain recombines TRBV6-2 or TRBV6-3 with TRBJ2-7, with TRBD2 matching over 8 bases. The length of the CDR3 is 15 residues. The J segment lost 2 bases and the V segment lost 1 base, leaving 4 bases of the junction unmatched. Germline V gene sequence: CDR1 MNHEY, CDR2 SVGEGT. The CDR3 DNA sequence: TGTGCCAGCAGTTACTATGCGGGGGGAACCTACGAGCAGTACTTC. As protein: CASSYYAGGTYEQYF.

The chain has TRBV6-5 and TRBJ1-2, with 10 bases aligning to TRBD1. V lost 6 bases, J lost 6 bases, and 7 bases stayed unmatched. Looked up from germline, CDR1 is MNHEY and CDR2 is SVGAGI. The CDR3 sequence is 14 residues long. CDR3 protein: CASSPGTGVNGYTF. CDR3 in DNA: TGTGCCAGCAGCCCCGGGACAGGGGTGAATGGCTACACCTTC.

The chain carries TRBV5-4 and TRBJ1-2; 8 positions agree with TRBD1. The V and J ends lost 4 bases and 7 bases, in that order; junction bases with no gene match: 6. This CDR3 region has 13 residues. Germline assignment: CDR1 SGHNT and CDR2 YYREEE (reference sequence). The CDR3 DNA reads as TGTGCCAGCAGCCCAGACAGGGGATCTGGCTACACCTTC. As protein: CASSPDRGSGYTF.

A few counts support this clone. The chain recombines TRBV2 with TRBJ2-5; 9 bases fit TRBD1. Per the germline V gene, CDR1 is SNHLY and CDR2 is FYNNEI. The CDR3 runs 14 residues. Trimming cost V 6 bases and J 4 bases; bases outside gene matches: 6. In nucleotides, the CDR3 is TGTGCCAGCAGCACGGGGACAGGGATAGAGACCCAGTACTTC. Encoded protein: CASSTGTGIETQYF.

This chain connects TRBV4-2 to TRBJ2-7; 13 bases are shared with TRBD2. CDR3 size: 18 residues. Losses at the gene ends were 3 bases for V and 3 bases for J; bases not matched to a gene: 11. In germline, CDR1 is LGHNA, CDR2 YNFKEQ. CDR3 region: CASSQRGGLAGAYYEQYF. The CDR3 DNA sequence: TGTGCCAGCAGCCAGCGCGGAGGACTAGCGGGGGCCTACTACGAGCAGTACTTC.

The gene calls are TRBV2 and TRBJ1-2, with D possibly being TRBD1 (5 bases). The CDR3 runs to 19 residues. V was clipped by 6 bases and J by 4 bases, with 30 bases between them. Germline CDR1 is SNHLY and CDR2 is FYNNEI. CDR3 bases: TGTGCCAGCAGCGACAGTGGACAAGGTTCGGCTATACTCTTCTATGGCTACACCTTC. Translating it yields CASSDSGQGSAILFYGYTF.

The V gene is TRBV5-4, the J gene TRBJ1-6; a possible D gene is TRBD1 (5 bases). The CDR3 has 17 amino acids. The ends were cut back, 3 bases at V and 0 bases at J, with 13 bases in the middle. The V gene's germline CDR1 is SGHNT and CDR2 YYREEE (reference sequence). CDR3 protein: CASSWGTESSYNSPLHF. The CDR3 nucleotides read TGTGCCAGCAGCTGGGGGACTGAAAGCTCCTATAATTCACCCCTCCACTTT.

V usage is TRBV11-3 and J usage is TRBJ1-4; no clear D. V was clipped by 1 base and J by 8 bases, with 17 bases between them. This CDR3 has 16 amino acids. Germline loops: CDR1 SGHNT, CDR2 YENEEA. CDR3 region: CASSLAGRITGEKLFF. The CDR3 nucleotides are TGTGCCAGCAGCTTAGCCGGCCGGATTACGGGGGAAAAACTGTTTTTT.